This TCR beta chain appears in the sequencing data of a study of robustness of blood B and T cell sequencing (dated by TCRdb to the late 2010s). With respect to the entire study: The study was designed to determine how much peripheral blood is required to reliably characterize an individual's TCRbeta and IgG repertoires. TCRbeta and IgG repertoires were quantified in each of the approximately nine independently drawn blood samples. Two replicate TCRbeta cDNA libraries were prepared from one shared RNA pool from a single 10 ml draw, serving as technical replicates.

Trimming takes 5 bases from V and 3 bases from J, and the germline ends sit 13 bases apart. The CDR3 holds 13 amino acids from the cysteine to the phenylalanine. Here the CDR3 DNA is all that survives: 39 bases in frame from base 1. The germline V gene provides CDR1 SQVTM and CDR2 ANQGSEA. The library came from PCR. TCRdb records Illumina MiSeq as the sequencer. SMARTScribe reverse transcriptase and a 5' template-switch oligo, by which a universal priming site was added, were used for cDNA synthesis. The template-switch oligo carried a 12-nucleotide random unique molecular identifier (UMI) that tagged each cDNA molecule. Chain-specific reverse primers targeted TCRbeta transcripts during reverse transcription. Uracil DNA glycosylase treatment was used to remove residual template-switch adapters, and a Qiagen MinElute kit was used to purify the cDNA. The first PCR used KAPA HiFi HotStart ReadyMix for 20 to 25 cycles, split across four 50 ul reactions with step-out primers. Before any further amplification, the products of the first-round PCR were gel-purified. Illumina Nextera adapters were attached in a second PCR of roughly 8 cycles, and the libraries were then purified and pooled. For each TCRbeta molecule, the UMI barcode was captured by a 50-nucleotide 5' read. As for how the authors treated the data: The MIGEC toolkit was used to group reads by UMI into consensus reads. Forward and reverse consensus reads were merged with PEAR to produce final reads. Identical UMI-sequence pairs found in more than one library were treated as cross-sample contamination and removed by a custom decontamination script. MIGMAP, a wrapper around IgBLAST, was used to carry out V(D)J assignment and CDR3 extraction. TCR clonotypes were defined by identical V gene, J gene and CDR3 amino acid sequence; CDR1 and CDR2 were not sequenced. TCRdb trimmed the raw reads at Q25, called clones with MiXCR and kept productive beta chains. Each CDR3 protein appears once, grouped with its most common genes and DNA. What appears here as the V and J calls and clone size reflects TCRdb's work, not the paper's. A total of about 1,600 distinct CDR3 sequences appear in this sample, approximately 56% of them only once. 40% to 45% of the sample goes to the ten largest clones.

TCRbeta repertoires were quantified from mRNA rather than genomic DNA, which captures expressed receptors. Without any cell sorting, leukocytes from the buffy coat were collected into Trizol, and RNA was extracted using the Direct-zol RNA MiniPrep Plus kit. To separate plasma, buffy coat and red blood cells, the EDTA blood tubes were centrifuged right away at 4 degrees C. A remark on this clonotype: Its specific antigen is unknown. Base qualities are not provided; no much larger clone lies one nucleotide away.

Beyond this particular receptor, the publication reports: Evidence of cross-contamination, likely resulting from batch processing, was observed in one pair of TCRbeta libraries, and the UMI-sequence pairs shared between the two libraries were removed. The TCRbeta rarefaction curves did not fully level off, which suggests either under-sequencing or many low-abundance clonotypes. The 1,000 most abundant TCRbeta clonotypes from the pooled draws were found in every single 10 ml sample. Across technical replicate libraries, around 95% of the top 10,000 TCRbeta clonotypes in one library were also found in the other. Coverage of the top 10,000 TCRbeta clonotypes approached saturation when 3 or 4 tubes (about 27-45 ml blood) were combined. Overlap of rare TCRbeta clonotypes did not improve with pooling tubes, implying much larger blood volumes would be needed to capture them. EDTA tubes required immediate fractionation, limiting use in multi-site collections.

The sequence was obtained from a human donor in good health. Rearrangement joined TRBV29-1 to TRBJ1-1; no confident D gene assignment can be made. Sample: peripheral blood. The DNA reads as follows: TGCAGCGTTCAAAGGTCTGGGGACACTGAAGCTTTCTTT. Its protein reads: CSVQRSGDTEAFF.